This passage covers 6 T cell receptor beta chains from one sample sequenced in a study of siplizumab effects on memory and regulatory T cells (dated by TCRdb to about 2019). The method behind the library was the immunoSEQ multiplex PCR assay. In its TCRdb copy, this immuneACCESS table keeps in-frame sequences only and misses some clones. Where compared with another copy, unresolved V genes explain less than half of these, and the others have no known cause. The sample table shows some 62,000 clones, and around three quarters are seen once. The ten largest account for about 0.41% of the sample. Sequencing used memory CD4+ T cells sorted from blood. What this sample's cell subset or site label stands for: unstimulated CD4+ memory T cells. These receptor sequences come from a human donor in good health.

The rearrangement joins TRBV5-1 to TRBJ2-5, with TRBD2 matching 13 bases. This CDR3 comprises 17 residues. Germline CDR1 reads SGHRS; CDR2 reads YFSETQ. Unmatched junction bases numbered 11, after V lost 3 bases and J lost 6 bases. CDR3 in amino acids: CASSSHTSGGAGKTQYF. The CDR3 nucleotides read TGCGCCAGCAGCTCTCATACTAGCGGGGGGGCCGGAAAGACCCAGTACTTC.

The chain is built from TRBV10-3 and TRBJ2-3; D not certain. CDR3 length: 14 amino acids. Trimming removed 6 bases at V and 3 bases at J, with 13 bases between. In germline, CDR1 is ENHRY, CDR2 SYGVKD. This CDR3 is CAIRASTGTDTQYF. In DNA, the CDR3 is TGTGCCATCAGGGCCTCGACGGGTACAGATACGCAGTATTTT.

The rearrangement uses TRBV2 and TRBJ1-5, with a tentative D call TRBD1 (6 bases). The germline V gene has CDR1 SNHLY and CDR2 FYNNEI. The CDR3 spans 15 residues. V was pared by 5 bases and J by 3 bases, with 14 bases between. The CDR3, as DNA: TGTGCCAGCAGTATAGAGACAGGTATCAATCAGCCCCAGCATTTT. Translated, it gives CASSIETGINQPQHF.

This clone counts as medium-sized. The chain links TRBV7-2 to TRBJ1-6, with unresolved D. CDR3 length: 14 amino acids. Germline assignment: CDR1 SGHTA and CDR2 FQGNSA. V was clipped by 6 bases and J by 6 bases, with 12 bases between them. The CDR3 protein is CASSPGNSNSPLHF. CDR3 nucleotides: TGTGCCAGCAGTCCGGGGAACAGTAATTCACCCCTCCACTTT.

This sequence joins TRBV7-2 and TRBJ2-5; 9 nucleotides agree with TRBD2. The CDR3 is made up of 16 amino acids. Per the germline V gene, CDR1 is SGHTA and CDR2 is FQGNSA. Trimming at V came to 1 base and at J to 1 base, leaving 4 bases not matched to a gene. The CDR3 coding sequence is TGTGCCAGCAGCTTAGTAGCGGGGGCCTTCCAAGAGACCCAGTACTTC. This translates into CASSLVAGAFQETQYF.

The chain joins TRBV7-3 to TRBJ2-7, with D tentatively TRBD1 (6 bases). Germline loops: CDR1 SGHTA, CDR2 FQGTGA. V shed 2 bases and J shed 5 bases, with 7 bases lying between them. The CDR3 has 12 residues. CDR3 region: CASSLPGDEQYF. For the CDR3, the DNA is TGTGCCAGCAGCTTACCAGGGGACGAGCAGTACTTC. The entire variable domain, with the rest obtained from reference TRBV7-3 and TRBJ2-7, is as follows: GAGVSQTPSNKVTEKGKYVELRCDPISGHTALYWYRQSLGQGPEFLIYFQGTGAADDSGLPNDRFFAVRPEGSVSTLKIQRTERGDSAVYLCASSLPGDEQYFGPGTRLTVT.